These 32 T cell receptor beta chains were sequenced from one sample in a study of blood T cells in healthy people across ages. Through a sample-barcoded 5' primer and a J-beta primer mix, a second PCR was run for roughly 7 to 12 cycles. TCRdb independently ran MiXCR on the 5' RACE reads; one entry per CDR3 protein. The sample carries over 1,500,000 distinct CDR3 sequences, around 50% recorded once. The sample comprised blood. These receptor sequences come from a middle-aged woman in good health.

The sample holds a few counts of this clonotype. This chain connects TRBV5-1 to TRBJ1-2; 9 nucleotides match TRBD1. The ends lost 1 base at V and 6 bases at J; junction bases unmatched: 7. Germline V CDR1 and CDR2: SGHRS, YFSETQ. The CDR3 length is 15 residues. The CDR3 here is CASSLPTGGADGYTF. The CDR3 nucleotides read TGCGCCAGCAGCTTGCCTACAGGGGGCGCGGATGGCTACACCTTC. Using reference TRBV5-1 and TRBJ1-2 for the parts outside the CDR3, the full variable domain is KAGVTQTPRYLIKTRGQQVTLSCSPISGHRSVSWYQQTPGQGLQFLFEYFSETQRNKGNFPGRFSGRQFSNSRSEMNVSTLELGDSALYLCASSLPTGGADGYTFGSGTRLTVV.

This chain links TRBV6-6 with TRBJ2-1, with D perhaps assigned TRBD1 or TRBD2 (5 bases each). V lost 0 bases, J lost 3 bases, and 12 bases lay in between. Germline-derived CDR1 and CDR2 are MNHNY and SVGAGI (reference sequence). The CDR3 loop spans 16 amino acids. DNA for the CDR3: TGTGCCAGCAGTTACTCGACAGAGGGGAGCTACAATGAGCAGTTCTTC. Protein sequence: CASSYSTEGSYNEQFF.

The table lists this clonotype with a few counts. This chain connects TRBV11-1 to TRBJ1-1; D is unclear. Germline V gene lookup returns CDR1 SGHAT and CDR2 FQDESV (reference sequence). The CDR3 has 15 amino acids. V lost 1 base and J lost 3, with 12 bases in between. DNA for the CDR3: TGTGCCAGCAGCTTAGAGCGGGGAAGGGACACTGAAGCTTTCTTT. Protein product: CASSLERGRDTEAFF.

CDR3 residues: CASSSILPGELFF. The CDR3 bases are TGTGCCAGCAGTTCCATACTCCCCGGGGAGCTGTTTTTT. The chain links TRBV27 to TRBJ2-2; unclear D gene. CDR3 length: 13 amino acids. In germline, CDR1 is MNHEY, CDR2 SMNVEV (reference sequence). Trimming pared 4 bases from V and 6 bases from J, leaving 9 bases between.

V and J are TRBV7-2 and TRBJ2-5; maybe TRBD2 (5 bases). Trimming took 1 base from V and 1 from J, leaving 13 bases between them. There are 16 residues in the CDR3. Germline CDR1 is SGHTA and CDR2 is FQGNSA. The CDR3 nucleotides are TGTGCCAGCAGCTTAGTTGTGCGGGCGGCCCAAGAGACCCAGTACTTC. Protein sequence: CASSLVVRAAQETQYF.

This chain links TRBV14 with TRBJ1-1; 8 bases are shared with TRBD1. V was clipped by 8 bases and J by 4 bases; unmatched bases: 6. There are 13 residues in the CDR3. Germline assignment: CDR1 SGHDN and CDR2 FVKESK. CDR3 nucleotides: TGTGCCAGCTCGACAGGGGTTGTCACTGAAGCTTTCTTT. This sequence encodes CASSTGVVTEAFF.

The V call is TRBV4-2, the J call TRBJ2-5; TRBD2 aligns across 8 bases. V shed 1 base, J shed 4 bases, and the junction held 8 bases outside the gene matches. The CDR3 runs to 16 residues. CDR1 is LGHNA, CDR2 YNFKEQ, per germline. The chain's CDR3 is CASSQGLRGGIETQYF. For the CDR3, the DNA is TGTGCCAGCAGCCAAGGCTTACGGGGGGGCATAGAGACCCAGTACTTC.

This sequence joins TRBV20-1 and TRBJ2-7, with TRBD1 identical over 7 bases. The germline CDR1 and CDR2 sequences are DFQATT and SNEGSKA (reference sequence). The CDR3 sequence is 13 residues long. The trim removed 4 bases at V and 2 bases at J, leaving 5 bases unmatched. The CDR3 sequence is CSAKGQKTYEQYF. The CDR3 nucleotides read TGCAGTGCTAAGGGACAGAAGACCTACGAGCAGTACTTC.

This CDR3 is CASSLGRNEKLFF. CDR3 coding DNA: TGTGCCAGCAGTCTAGGACGTAATGAAAAACTGTTTTTT. This rearrangement joins TRBV7-2 to TRBJ1-4; D unresolved. Germline V gene data show CDR1 as SGHTA and CDR2 as FQGNSA. This CDR3 contains 13 residues. Trimming shortened V by 6 bases and J by 4 bases, and 9 bases separated the two germline ends. Full variable domain (rest looked up from reference TRBV7-2 and TRBJ1-4): GAGVSQSPSNKVTEKGKDVELRCDPISGHTALYWYRQSLGQGLEFLIYFQGNSAPDKSGLPSDRFSAERTGGSVSTLTIQRTQQEDSAVYLCASSLGRNEKLFFGSGTQLSVL.

In regard to this clonotype: At one end, the junction sequence differs from germline, possibly due to a read error. The CDR3 DNA reads as TGCGCCAGCAGCCAAGACTGGGACACAGCCTACGAGCAGTACTTC. As protein: CASSQDWDTAYEQYF. V gene TRBV3-1 combines with J gene TRBJ2-5, with a weak D call TRBD1 (6 bases). The end of the DNA is better explained by TRBJ2-7, so the J call may be wrong. There are 15 residues in the CDR3. Germline lookup yields CDR1 LGHDT and CDR2 YNNKEL (reference sequence).

This clonotype was recorded a few times. The chain carries TRBV7-9 and TRBJ2-3, with TRBD2 matching over 8 bases. There are 15 residues in the CDR3. Germline CDR1 SEHNR, CDR2 FQNEAQ (reference sequence). The junction had 4 bases not matched to a gene; V was cut back by 3 bases and J by 2 bases. CDR3 protein: CASSLILADTDTQYF. In DNA, the CDR3 is TGTGCCAGCAGCTTGATACTAGCGGACACAGATACGCAGTATTTT.

The chain has TRBV6-2 or TRBV6-3 and TRBJ1-5, with a possible D match to TRBD1 (5 bases). Germline lookup yields CDR1 MNHEY and CDR2 SVGEGT. CDR3 length equals 14 residues. Trimming removed 3 bases at V and 3 bases at J, with 9 bases between. CDR3 coding DNA: TGTGCCAGCAGTTATGACAGCTACAATCAGCCCCAGCATTTT. It yields the protein CASSYDSYNQPQHF.

The CDR3 region is CSAKTKQGMRADTQYF. The CDR3 DNA reads as TGCAGTGCTAAAACCAAACAGGGGATGAGGGCAGATACGCAGTATTTT. The chain is built from TRBV20-1 and TRBJ2-3, with 7 bases that match TRBD1. Germline-derived CDR1 and CDR2 are DFQATT and SNEGSKA (reference sequence). Trimming took 4 bases from V and 4 from J; bases not matched to a gene: 14. This CDR3 has 16 residues.

The chain is built from TRBV4-2 and TRBJ1-2; D is uncertain. Germline CDR1 reads LGHNA; CDR2 reads YNFKEQ. V lost 0 bases, J lost 3 bases, and 11 bases lay in between. The CDR3 covers 15 residues. The CDR3: CASSQESGRDYGYTF. For the CDR3, the DNA is TGTGCCAGCAGCCAAGAAAGTGGACGGGACTATGGCTACACCTTC.

J is TRBJ2-2 and V is TRBV7-2; 7 positions agree with TRBD2. With 5 bases clipped from V and 6 bases from J, the junction kept 9 bases outside the gene matches. CDR3 size: 15 residues. Germline assignment: CDR1 SGHTA and CDR2 FQGNSA. The CDR3: CASSIDVGLAGELFF. Written as DNA, the CDR3 is TGTGCCAGCAGCATAGACGTAGGACTAGCCGGGGAGCTGTTTTTT.

This clonotype occurred once. The chain links TRBV7-6 to TRBJ2-1; tentatively, D is TRBD2 (5 bases). The CDR3 consists of 15 residues. Looked up from germline, CDR1 is SGHVS and CDR2 is FNYEAQ. The V end was cut by 1 base, the J end by 4 bases, with 11 bases between. CDR3 nucleotides: TGTGCCAGCAGCTTAGAAGCGGACCGTTACAATGAGCAGTTCTTC. Its translation: CASSLEADRYNEQFF.

The V gene is TRBV9, the J gene TRBJ2-3; D gene uncertain. V was pared by 0 bases and J by 0 bases, with 11 bases between. Germline V gene sequence: CDR1 SGDLS, CDR2 YYNGEE. This CDR3 is built from 16 residues. CDR3 region: CASSVDPAPSTDTQYF. The CDR3 region has the DNA TGTGCCAGCAGCGTAGATCCAGCGCCCAGCACAGATACGCAGTATTTT. The variable domain in full, completed from reference TRBV9 and TRBJ2-3, reads DSGVTQTPKHLITATGQRVTLRCSPRSGDLSVYWYQQSLDQGLQFLIQYYNGEERAKGNILERFSAQQFPDLHSELNLSSLELGDSALYFCASSVDPAPSTDTQYFGPGTRLTVL.

The chain links TRBV15 to TRBJ2-4; D not resolved. The J call may be faulty, since TRBJ2-7 better matches the DNA end. This CDR3 has 13 residues. Germline V gene lookup returns CDR1 LNHNV and CDR2 YYDKDF (reference sequence). CDR3 loop: CATSRDTTGEQYF. In DNA, the CDR3 is TGTGCCACCAGCAGAGATACGACGGGCGAGCAGTACTTC.

The V gene is TRBV20-1, the J gene TRBJ2-1, with D perhaps matching TRBD1 (6 bases). The germline gives CDR1 DFQATT, CDR2 SNEGSKA (reference sequence). This CDR3 is 11 amino acids long. Trimming took 5 bases from V and 12 from J, leaving 14 bases between them. Written as DNA, the CDR3 is TGCAGTGCTGAAGCAGGGGTTTGGCAGTTCTTC. This translates into CSAEAGVWQFF.

The chain employs TRBV28 and TRBJ2-5; D gene uncertain. Germline V gene data show CDR1 as MDHEN and CDR2 as SYDVKM. Trimming left V 3 bases short and J 0 bases short, with 8 bases between. The CDR3 consists of 14 residues. Here the CDR3 reads CASSFGIHQETQYF. CDR3 bases: TGTGCCAGCAGTTTTGGCATACACCAAGAGACCCAGTACTTC. The variable domain in full, with the rest retrieved from reference TRBV28 and TRBJ2-5, is DVKVTQSSRYLVKRTGEKVFLECVQDMDHENMFWYRQDPGLGLRLIYFSYDVKMKEKGDIPEGYSVSREKKERFSLILESASTNQTSMYLCASSFGIHQETQYFGPGTRLLVL.

In DNA, the CDR3 is TGTGCCAGCAGCTTAGGTCGGACAGGCTATGGCTACACCTTC. Amino acids: CASSLGRTGYGYTF. The rearrangement links TRBV7-9 to TRBJ1-2; 7 nucleotides align to TRBD1. CDR1 and CDR2 from the germline V gene are SEHNR and FQNEAQ (reference sequence). The CDR3 extends over 14 amino acids. V lost 1 base, J lost 4 bases, and 3 bases stayed unmatched.

The chain recombines TRBV6-5 with TRBJ2-1, with D unresolved. The V end was cut by 6 bases, the J end by 12 bases, with 18 bases between. The CDR3 consists of 13 residues. Germline CDR1 is MNHEY and CDR2 is SVGAGI. This CDR3 reads CASSPTARAGQFF. CDR3 bases: TGTGCCAGCAGCCCGACTGCACGGGCCGGGCAGTTCTTC.

This chain uses TRBV7-6 with TRBJ2-3, with 16 nucleotides matching TRBD2. The CDR3 consists of 19 residues. Germline-derived CDR1 and CDR2 are SGHVS and FNYEAQ. V was clipped by 0 bases and J by 4 bases; unmatched bases: 7. The chain's CDR3 is CASSLAEGLAGGMADTQYF. The CDR3 DNA reads TGTGCCAGCAGCTTAGCGGAGGGACTAGCGGGGGGGATGGCAGATACGCAGTATTTT.

This clonotype was counted a few times. The genes are TRBV12-3 or TRBV12-4 and TRBJ2-5, with D perhaps assigned TRBD1 or TRBD2 (7 bases each). Trimming cost V 5 bases and J 5 bases, with 21 bases left between them. There are 16 residues in the CDR3. CDR3 region: CASSPTSRGFGETQYF. CDR3 DNA sequence: TGTGCCAGCAGTCCGACTAGCAGGGGGTTCGGGGAGACCCAGTACTTC.

This clonotype was seen a handful of times. The gene calls are TRBV10-2 and TRBJ2-3; 8 bases line up with TRBD2. The CDR3 runs to 13 residues. Germline V CDR1 and CDR2: WSHSY, SAAADI. The junction had 2 bases not matched to a gene; V was cut back by 9 bases and J by 0 bases. CDR3 coding DNA: TGCGCCAGTCTAGCGGGTAGCACAGATACGCAGTATTTT. It specifies CASLAGSTDTQYF.

The chain has TRBV11-2 and TRBJ2-1; the match to TRBD1 covers 11 bases. The CDR3 is 17 amino acids. Unmatched junction bases numbered 6, after V lost 4 bases and J lost 1 base. CDR1 is SGHAT, CDR2 FQNNGV, per germline. CDR3 DNA: TGTGCCAGCAGCTCGGACAGGGGGCGCGGATCCTACAATGAGCAGTTCTTC. Translation gives CASSSDRGRGSYNEQFF.

This clonotype has more than one count but fewer than ten. The rearrangement links TRBV6-6 to TRBJ2-5; TRBD1 agrees at 7 bases. The germline V gene has CDR1 MNHNY and CDR2 SVGAGI (reference sequence). The J segment lost 3 bases and the V segment lost 6 bases, leaving 7 bases of the junction unmatched. CDR3 length: 14 amino acids. The CDR3 loop is CASSPTGTEETQYF. The CDR3 DNA reads as TGTGCCAGCAGCCCCACCGGGACAGAAGAGACCCAGTACTTC.

This chain joins TRBV6-5 and TRBJ1-5; tentative D call: TRBD1 (5 bases). This CDR3 is 15 amino acids long. V dropped 6 bases and J dropped 2 bases, with 14 bases sitting between them. Germline V gene sequence: CDR1 MNHEY, CDR2 SVGAGI. CDR3 nucleotides: TGTGCCAGCAGAGGCTTAGGGGTGGGCAATCAGCCCCAGCATTTT. Translation: CASRGLGVGNQPQHF.

In the case of this clonotype: A clone one base away is much larger, so this may be a read error. In DNA form, the CDR3 reads TGCGCCAGCAGCCCCGGGACAGGGTACCAGGGTGAGCTGTTCTTC. The encoded protein is CASSPGTGYQGELFF. The chain links TRBV4-3 to TRBJ2-1; TRBD1 matches at 9 bases. This CDR3 is built from 15 residues. Germline loops: CDR1 LGHNA, CDR2 YSLEER.

V is TRBV5-1 and J is TRBJ2-1, with 7 bases identical to TRBD2. J gave up 2 bases and V 3 bases, and 8 bases lay outside the gene matches. There are 16 residues in the CDR3. CDR1 SGHRS and CDR2 YFSETQ come from the germline V gene. The chain's CDR3 is CASSWEGRRTYNEQFF. CDR3 nucleotides: TGCGCCAGCAGCTGGGAGGGGCGCCGTACCTACAATGAGCAGTTCTTC.

As for this clonotype: This may arise from a read error, as a much more abundant clone is one base away. This chain uses TRBV20-1 with TRBJ2-1; 11 positions match TRBD2. Losses at the gene ends were 4 bases for V and 8 bases for J; bases not matched to a gene: 7. Per germline, CDR1 DFQATT and CDR2 SNEGSKA (reference sequence). This CDR3 is built from 14 residues. The DNA of the CDR3 is TGCAGTGCTACCGGGACTAGCGGTTACGATGAGCAGTTCTTC. Encoded protein: CSATGTSGYDEQFF.

The V gene is TRBV10-3, the J gene TRBJ2-7; D unresolved. Germline V gives CDR1 ENHRY, CDR2 SYGVKD. V was pared by 2 bases and J by 6 bases, with 20 bases between. The CDR3 totals 16 residues. CDR3: CAISEETRRSYFEQYF. The CDR3 DNA is TGTGCCATCAGTGAGGAAACCAGACGATCTTATTTCGAGCAGTACTTC.